This T cell receptor (beta chain) came from a study of T cell responses to AZD1222 COVID-19 vaccine. Study-wide results and limits: Vaccine-associated CD4 TCRs ranged over spike, dominating at 160-218 and 743-854. Per reports, nearly half of all spike-specific TCRs target regions that are unmutated in variants. Vaccination with two AZD1222 doses was followed by a rise in Spike-specific TCR breadth and depth.

Germline V lookup: CDR1 SGHVS, CDR2 FQNEAQ. This CDR3 is built from 14 residues. Between the trimmed V and J ends, which lost 3 bases and 3 bases, there was a span of 9 bases. Some clones are missing from TCRdb's copy, which holds only in-frame ones; the method was immunoSEQ multiplex PCR. The sample consists of under 200,000 clones, about 87% of them appearing once. A note on this clone: Its antigen is not known.

This receptor was obtained from an adult in good health. The chain combines TRBV7-8 with TRBJ1-5; possible D gene TRBD1, 5 bases. Sequencing was performed on peripheral blood, taken on day 0 of MenACWY control vaccination. CDR3: CASSFQGYNQPQHF. The CDR3 bases are TGTGCCAGCAGCTTCCAGGGCTACAATCAGCCCCAGCATTTT. Using reference TRBV7-8 and TRBJ1-5 for the parts outside the CDR3, the full variable domain is GAGVSQSPRYKVAKRGQDVALRCDPISGHVSLFWYQQALGQGPEFLTYFQNEAQLDKSGLPSDRFFAERPEGSVSTLKIQRTQQEDSAVYLCASSFQGYNQPQHFGDGTRLSIL.